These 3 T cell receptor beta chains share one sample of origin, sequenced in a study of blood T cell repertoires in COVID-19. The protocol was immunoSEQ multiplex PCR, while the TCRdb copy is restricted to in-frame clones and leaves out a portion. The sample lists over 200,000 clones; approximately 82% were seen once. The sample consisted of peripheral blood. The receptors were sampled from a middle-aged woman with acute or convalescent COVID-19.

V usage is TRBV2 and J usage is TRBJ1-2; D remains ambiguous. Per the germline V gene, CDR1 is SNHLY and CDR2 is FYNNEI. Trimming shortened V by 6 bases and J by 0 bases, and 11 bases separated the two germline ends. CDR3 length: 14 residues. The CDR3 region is CASRVAETNYGYTF. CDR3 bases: TGTGCCAGCAGAGTGGCAGAAACTAACTATGGCTACACCTTC.

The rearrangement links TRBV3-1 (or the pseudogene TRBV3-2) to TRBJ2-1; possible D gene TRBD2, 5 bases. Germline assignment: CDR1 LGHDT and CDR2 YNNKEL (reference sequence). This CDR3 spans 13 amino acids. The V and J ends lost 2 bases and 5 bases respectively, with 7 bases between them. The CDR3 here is CASSQTRDNEQFF. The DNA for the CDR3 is TGTGCCAGCAGCCAAACGAGGGACAATGAGCAGTTCTTC.

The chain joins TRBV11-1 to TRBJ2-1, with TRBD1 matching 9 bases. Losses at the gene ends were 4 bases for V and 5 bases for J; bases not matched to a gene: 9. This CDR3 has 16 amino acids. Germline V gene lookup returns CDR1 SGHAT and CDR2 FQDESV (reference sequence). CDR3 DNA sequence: TGTGCCAGCAGCTCTTCCGGGACAGGGAACGACAATGAGCAGTTCTTC. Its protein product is CASSSSGTGNDNEQFF.